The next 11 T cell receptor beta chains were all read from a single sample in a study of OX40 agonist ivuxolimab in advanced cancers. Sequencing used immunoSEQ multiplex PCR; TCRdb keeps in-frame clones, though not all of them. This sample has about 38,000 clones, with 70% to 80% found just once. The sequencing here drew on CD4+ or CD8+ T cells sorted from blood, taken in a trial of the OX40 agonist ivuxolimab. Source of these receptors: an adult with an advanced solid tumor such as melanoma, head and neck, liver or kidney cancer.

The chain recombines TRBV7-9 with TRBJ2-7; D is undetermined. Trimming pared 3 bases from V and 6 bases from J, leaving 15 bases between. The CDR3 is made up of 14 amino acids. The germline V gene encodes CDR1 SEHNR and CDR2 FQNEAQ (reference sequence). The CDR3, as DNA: TGTGCCAGCAGCTTTCTGTCAGGAGACGGCGAGCAGTACTTC. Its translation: CASSFLSGDGEQYF.

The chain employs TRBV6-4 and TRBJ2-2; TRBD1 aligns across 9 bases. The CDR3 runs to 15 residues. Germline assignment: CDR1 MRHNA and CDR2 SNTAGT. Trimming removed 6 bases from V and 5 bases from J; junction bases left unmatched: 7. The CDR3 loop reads CASSLSGTGTGELFF. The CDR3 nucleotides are TGTGCCAGCAGCTTATCCGGGACAGGGACCGGGGAGCTGTTTTTT.

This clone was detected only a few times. CDR3 region: CASSFGRNIQYF. CDR3 sequence (DNA): TGTGCCAGCAGCTTCGGCAGGAACATTCAGTACTTC. The rearrangement joins TRBV5-8 to TRBJ2-4, with unresolved D. CDR3 length: 12 residues. V lost 2 bases to trimming and J lost 7 bases, with 7 bases between them. From germline, CDR1 is SGHTS and CDR2 YDEGEE.

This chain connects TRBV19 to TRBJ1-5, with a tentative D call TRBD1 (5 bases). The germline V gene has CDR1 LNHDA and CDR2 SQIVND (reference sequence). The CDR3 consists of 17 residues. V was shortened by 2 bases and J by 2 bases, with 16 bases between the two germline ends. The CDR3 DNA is TGTGCCAGTAGTATAAGGGGTGATCCGGGGGGCAATCAGCCCCAGCATTTT. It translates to CASSIRGDPGGNQPQHF.

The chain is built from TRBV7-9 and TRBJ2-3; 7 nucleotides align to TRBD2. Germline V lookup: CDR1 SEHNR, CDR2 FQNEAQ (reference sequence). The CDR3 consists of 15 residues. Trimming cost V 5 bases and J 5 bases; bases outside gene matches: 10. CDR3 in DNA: TGTGCCAGCAGCCCCCCCCGGGGGGTGGGAGATACGCAGTATTTT. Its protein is CASSPPRGVGDTQYF. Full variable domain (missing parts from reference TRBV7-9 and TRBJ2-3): DTGVSQNPRHKITKRGQNVTFRCDPISEHNRLYWYRQTLGQGPEFLTYFQNEAQLEKSRLLSDRFSAERPKGSFSTLEIQRTEQGDSAMYLCASSPPRGVGDTQYFGPGTRLTVL.

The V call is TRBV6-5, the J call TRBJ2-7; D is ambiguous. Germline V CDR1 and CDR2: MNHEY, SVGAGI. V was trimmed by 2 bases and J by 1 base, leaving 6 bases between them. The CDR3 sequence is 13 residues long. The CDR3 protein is CASSYGLSYEQYF. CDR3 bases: TGTGCCAGCAGTTACGGGCTATCCTACGAGCAGTACTTC.

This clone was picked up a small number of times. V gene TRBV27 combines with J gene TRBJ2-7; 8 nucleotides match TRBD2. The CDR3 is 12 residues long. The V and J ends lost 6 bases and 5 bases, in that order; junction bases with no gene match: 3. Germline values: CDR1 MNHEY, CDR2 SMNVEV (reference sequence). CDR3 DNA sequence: TGTGCCAGCAGAACTAGCGGACACGAGCAGTACTTC. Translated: CASRTSGHEQYF.

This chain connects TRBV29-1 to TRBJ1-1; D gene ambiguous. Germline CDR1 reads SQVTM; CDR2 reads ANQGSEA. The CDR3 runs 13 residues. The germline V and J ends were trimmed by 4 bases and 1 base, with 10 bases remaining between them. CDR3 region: CSVVDTENTEAFF. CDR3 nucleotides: TGCAGCGTTGTAGACACTGAGAACACTGAAGCTTTCTTT.

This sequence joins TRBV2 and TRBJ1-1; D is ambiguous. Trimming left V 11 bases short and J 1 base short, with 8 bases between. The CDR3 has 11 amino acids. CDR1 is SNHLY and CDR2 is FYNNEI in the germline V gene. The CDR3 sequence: CAGVSNTEAFF. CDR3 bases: TGTGCCGGGGTCTCGAACACTGAAGCTTTCTTT.

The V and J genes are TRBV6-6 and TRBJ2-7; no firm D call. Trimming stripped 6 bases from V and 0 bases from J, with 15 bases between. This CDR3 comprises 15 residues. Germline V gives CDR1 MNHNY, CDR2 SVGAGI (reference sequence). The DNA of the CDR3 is TGTGCCAGCAGCTCTGGTCCTTCAGGCTCCTACGAGCAGTACTTC. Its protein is CASSSGPSGSYEQYF.

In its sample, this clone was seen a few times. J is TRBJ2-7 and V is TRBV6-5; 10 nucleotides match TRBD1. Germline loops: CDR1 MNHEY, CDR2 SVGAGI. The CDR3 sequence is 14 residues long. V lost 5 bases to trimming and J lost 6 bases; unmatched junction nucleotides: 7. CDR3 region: CASSRQGAVSEQYF. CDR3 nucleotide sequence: TGTGCCAGCAGTCGACAGGGGGCGGTTTCCGAGCAGTACTTC.